The 23 T cell receptor beta chains reported below all come from one sample, sequenced in a study of identical twins. TCRdb used MiXCR to reprocess the 5' RACE reads, holding one entry per CDR3 protein. The profile covers 400,000 to 500,000 distinct CDR3 sequences, with over 11% appearing a single time and 0.95% to 1% taken by the ten largest. These sequences were also reported in another study, on yellow fever vaccine responses in identical twins.

Sequencing was performed on CD4+ T cells sorted from blood. Receptors originate from a woman aged 18-35 years in good health.

The gene calls are TRBV29-1 and TRBJ2-2, with 12 nucleotides matching TRBD2. With V trimmed by 5 bases and J by 5 bases, 9 bases remained unmatched. This CDR3 has 16 residues. Germline assignment: CDR1 SQVTM and CDR2 ANQGSEA. The DNA for the CDR3 is TGCAGCGTTCCCGCGCTAGCGGGGGGGAGGACCGGGGAGCTGTTTTTT. Protein sequence: CSVPALAGGRTGELFF.

The genes are TRBV12-3 or TRBV12-4 and TRBJ1-1; 8 bases agree with TRBD1. The CDR3 sequence is 15 residues long. The trim removed 6 bases at V and 1 base at J, leaving 7 bases unmatched. CDR3 in DNA: TGTGCCAGCAGGAGGACAGGGTTAAAGAACACTGAAGCTTTCTTT. It translates to CASRRTGLKNTEAFF.

The rearrangement links TRBV7-9 to TRBJ2-5, with 9 bases identical to TRBD2. This CDR3 contains 16 residues. The J segment lost 2 bases and the V segment lost 5 bases, leaving 9 bases of the junction unmatched. The germline gives CDR1 SEHNR, CDR2 FQNEAQ (reference sequence). The CDR3 region is CASSLHRTSVQETQYF. The CDR3 region has the DNA TGTGCCAGCAGCCTTCATCGGACTAGCGTACAAGAGACCCAGTACTTC.

The chain is built from TRBV6-5 and TRBJ2-2; D may be TRBD1 (6 bases). V was clipped by 4 bases and J by 6 bases, with 12 bases between them. Germline loops: CDR1 MNHEY, CDR2 SVGAGI. The CDR3 sequence is 14 residues long. The CDR3 loop is CASSWGRLAGELFF. In DNA form, the CDR3 reads TGTGCCAGCAGTTGGGGGCGTCTTGCCGGGGAGCTGTTTTTT.

The chain combines TRBV29-1 with TRBJ2-3; a possible D gene is TRBD1 (6 bases). The germline gives CDR1 SQVTM, CDR2 ANQGSEA. V lost 6 bases, J lost 3 bases, and 19 bases lay in between. The CDR3 contains 15 residues. The CDR3 here is CSVALSGQGTDTQYF. The CDR3 nucleotides are TGCAGCGTGGCCCTGTCTGGGCAGGGGACAGATACGCAGTATTTT.

The rearrangement links TRBV12-3 or TRBV12-4 to TRBJ2-5, with 10 bases aligning to TRBD1. The CDR3 totals 15 residues. V lost 6 bases, J lost 4 bases, and 8 bases stayed unmatched. The CDR3 DNA reads TGTGCCAGCAGCCTGACAGGGGGCGCGGGAGAGACCCAGTACTTC. It yields the protein CASSLTGGAGETQYF.

This clonotype was recorded a few times. V usage is TRBV4-1 and J usage is TRBJ2-5; 7 bases are a match to TRBD1. The CDR3 consists of 15 residues. Per germline, CDR1 MGHRA and CDR2 YSYEKL. Trimming took 4 bases from V and 4 from J; bases not matched to a gene: 9. The DNA for the CDR3 is TGCGCCAGCAGCCGCACAGGGGTTTCTGTAGAGACCCAGTACTTC. Its protein is CASSRTGVSVETQYF.

This clonotype was recorded many times. The V call is TRBV11-2, the J call TRBJ2-1; D may be TRBD1 (6 bases). Germline loops: CDR1 SGHAT, CDR2 FQNNGV. Deletions cut 4 bases from V and 0 bases from J, with 25 bases between. The CDR3 runs to 20 residues. This CDR3 is CASSSPTRRAGTSSYNEQFF. In nucleotides, the CDR3 is TGTGCCAGCAGCTCCCCAACCAGAAGGGCCGGGACAAGCTCCTACAATGAGCAGTTCTTC.

This clonotype was counted only a few times. The V and J genes are TRBV14 and TRBJ2-7, with D possibly matching TRBD1 (6 bases). In germline, CDR1 is SGHDN, CDR2 FVKESK. The CDR3 spans 15 residues. Deletions cut 0 bases from V and 0 bases from J, with 9 bases between. The CDR3 sequence: CASSQDTGISYEQYF. CDR3 DNA sequence: TGTGCCAGCAGCCAAGACACAGGGATCTCCTACGAGCAGTACTTC.

This clonotype occurred many times. Written as DNA, the CDR3 is TGTGCCAGCAGTGGGCGGCTATATGGCTACACCTTC. Protein: CASSGRLYGYTF. The J gene is TRBJ1-2, the V gene TRBV12-3 or TRBV12-4; D gene ambiguous. The V and J ends lost 5 bases and 5 bases respectively, with 9 bases between them. This CDR3 is built from 12 residues.

This clonotype was picked up a small number of times. The gene calls are TRBV6-4 and TRBJ2-2; D may be TRBD1 or TRBD2 (5 bases each). This CDR3 spans 14 amino acids. V was cut by 6 bases and J by 6 bases, with 14 bases left in between. Germline CDR1 and CDR2: MRHNA and SNTAGT. The CDR3 loop is CASSPGRSAGELFF. Written as DNA, the CDR3 is TGTGCCAGCAGCCCGGGACGGAGCGCCGGGGAGCTGTTTTTT.

The rearrangement joins TRBV6-2 or TRBV6-3 to TRBJ2-3, with D tentatively TRBD2 (5 bases). This CDR3 contains 14 residues. V lost 0 bases, J lost 8 bases, and 12 bases lay in between. Germline V CDR1 and CDR2: MNHEY, SVGEGT. This CDR3 is CASSYSNPEGTQYF. The DNA of the CDR3 is TGTGCCAGCAGTTACTCGAACCCCGAGGGTACGCAGTATTTT.

The chain uses TRBV5-1 and TRBJ2-4, with TRBD1 matching over 7 bases. V dropped 4 bases and J dropped 7; count of bases not matched to a gene: 8. This CDR3 is 14 amino acids long. Germline V gene lookup returns CDR1 SGHRS and CDR2 YFSETQ. The CDR3 region is CASSLDRVGNIQYF. The CDR3 DNA follows: TGCGCCAGCAGCCTCGACAGGGTCGGTAACATTCAGTACTTC.

This clonotype has a handful of counts. The V call is TRBV5-5, the J call TRBJ2-1, with TRBD2 as a possible D gene (5 bases). CDR3 length equals 11 residues. Looked up from germline, CDR1 is SGHKS and CDR2 is YYEKEE (reference sequence). Trimming pared 2 bases from V and 9 bases from J, leaving 6 bases between. CDR3 region: CASSFGIEQFF. The CDR3 DNA sequence: TGTGCCAGCAGCTTCGGGATTGAGCAGTTCTTC.

The chain links TRBV10-3 to TRBJ1-5; D is unresolved. Trimming removed 4 bases at V and 7 bases at J, with 14 bases between. Germline loops: CDR1 ENHRY, CDR2 SYGVKD. The CDR3 has 14 residues. CDR3 sequence: CAISGTNPDQPQHF. The CDR3 region has the DNA TGTGCCATCAGTGGAACTAACCCGGACCAGCCCCAGCATTTT.

The chain employs TRBV12-3 or TRBV12-4 and TRBJ2-2; TRBD1 aligns across 8 bases. Unmatched junction bases numbered 9, after V lost 1 base and J lost 8 bases. The CDR3 runs to 16 residues. The chain's CDR3 is CASSLVPAGGVGELFF. CDR3 bases: TGTGCCAGCAGTTTAGTCCCAGCAGGGGGCGTGGGGGAGCTGTTTTTT.

The table lists this clonotype with a few counts. This chain uses TRBV7-2 with TRBJ2-5; 7 bases agree with TRBD2. The J segment lost 4 bases and the V segment lost 5 bases, leaving 10 bases of the junction unmatched. The germline V gene has CDR1 SGHTA and CDR2 FQGNSA. The CDR3 length is 15 residues. The CDR3 nucleotides read TGTGCCAGCAGCCCGCGGGCTAGCGGTACAGAGACCCAGTACTTC. It codes for CASSPRASGTETQYF.

The chain has TRBV6-2 or TRBV6-3 and TRBJ2-1, with a possible D match to TRBD2 (5 bases). Germline V gene sequence: CDR1 MNHEY, CDR2 SVGEGT. This CDR3 is built from 14 residues. V was trimmed by 1 base and J by 6 bases, leaving 10 bases between them. Here the CDR3 reads CASSYFLLANEQFF. In nucleotides, the CDR3 is TGTGCCAGCAGTTACTTCCTGCTAGCCAATGAGCAGTTCTTC.

V gene TRBV6-1 combines with J gene TRBJ1-2, with D tentatively TRBD1 (6 bases). The length of the CDR3 is 13 residues. Trimming shortened V by 0 bases and J by 8 bases, and 10 bases separated the two germline ends. Germline CDR1 MNHNS, CDR2 SASEGT. CDR3 nucleotide sequence: TGTGCCAGCAGTGAAGCAGCGGGGGGCGGCTACACCTTC. Protein product: CASSEAAGGGYTF.

J is TRBJ2-1 and V is TRBV29-1; the match to TRBD2 covers 7 bases. Germline CDR1 SQVTM, CDR2 ANQGSEA. The trim removed 6 bases at V and 2 bases at J, leaving 7 bases unmatched. The CDR3 is 14 amino acids. CDR3 DNA: TGCAGCGTCAAGCGGGGTAGCACCTACAATGAGCAGTTCTTC. Amino acids: CSVKRGSTYNEQFF.

The CDR3 loop reads CATNDWTGSSYNEQFF. The CDR3 nucleotides read TGTGCCACGAACGACTGGACAGGAAGCTCCTACAATGAGCAGTTCTTC. The V call is TRBV19, the J call TRBJ2-1; TRBD1 aligns across 7 bases. The CDR3 loop spans 16 amino acids. The germline V gene encodes CDR1 LNHDA and CDR2 SQIVND (reference sequence). V lost 10 bases, J lost 0 bases, and 12 bases stayed unmatched.

This clonotype turned up a few times. This sequence joins TRBV28 and TRBJ2-2, with D tentatively TRBD1 (6 bases). This CDR3 has 15 residues. Germline lookup yields CDR1 MDHEN and CDR2 SYDVKM. Trimming stripped 3 bases from V and 3 bases from J, with 11 bases between. CDR3 amino acids: CASSFQGPDTGELFF. In DNA, the CDR3 is TGTGCCAGCAGTTTTCAGGGGCCGGACACCGGGGAGCTGTTTTTT.

CDR3 bases: TGTGCCAGCAGCTTCGGAGGTGCGGGACAAGAGACCCAGTACTTC. Translation gives CASSFGGAGQETQYF. The chain is built from TRBV11-3 and TRBJ2-5; a possible D gene is TRBD2 (6 bases). Per germline, CDR1 SGHNT and CDR2 YENEEA. There are 15 residues in the CDR3. Trimming took off 3 bases at V and 2 bases at J, with 13 bases between the two ends.